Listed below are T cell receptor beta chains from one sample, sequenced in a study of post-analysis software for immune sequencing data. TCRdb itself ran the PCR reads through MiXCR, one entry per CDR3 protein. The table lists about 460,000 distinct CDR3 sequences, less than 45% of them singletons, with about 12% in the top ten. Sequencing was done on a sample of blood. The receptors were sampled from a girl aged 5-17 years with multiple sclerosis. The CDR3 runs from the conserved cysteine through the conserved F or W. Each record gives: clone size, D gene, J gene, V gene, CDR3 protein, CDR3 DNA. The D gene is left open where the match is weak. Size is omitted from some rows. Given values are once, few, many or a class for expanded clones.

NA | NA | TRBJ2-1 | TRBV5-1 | CASSWEAGYNNEQFF | TGCGCCAGCAGCTGGGAGGCAGGGTATAACAATGAGCAGTTCTTC
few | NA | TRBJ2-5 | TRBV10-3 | CAVGTSGGNEQYF | TGTGCCGTCGGGACTTCCGGGGGCAATGAGCAGTACTTC
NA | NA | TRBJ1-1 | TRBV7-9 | CASSRGGIGKNTEAFF | TGTGCCAGCAGCAGGGGGGGAATCGGGAAGAACACTGAAGCTTTCTTT
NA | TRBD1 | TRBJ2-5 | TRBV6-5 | CASRAGTAQETQYF | TGTGCCAGCAGGGCCGGGACAGCTCAAGAGACCCAGTACTTC
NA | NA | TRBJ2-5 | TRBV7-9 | CASSLITSVQETQYF | TGTGCCAGCAGCTTAATCACCAGTGTCCAAGAGACCCAGTACTTC
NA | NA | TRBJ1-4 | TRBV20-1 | CSAEYRLGEKLFF | TGCAGTGCGGAGTACCGGCTGGGTGAAAAACTGTTTTTT
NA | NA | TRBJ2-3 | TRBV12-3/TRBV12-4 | CASSFGVSGTDTQYF | TGTGCCAGCAGTTTCGGCGTTTCAGGCACAGATACGCAGTATTTT
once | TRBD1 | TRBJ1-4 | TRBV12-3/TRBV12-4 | CASSPPTGALEKLFF | TGTGCCAGCAGTCCCCCGACAGGGGCTCTCGAAAAACTGTTTTTT
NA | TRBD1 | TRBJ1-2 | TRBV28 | CASRTGDGYTF | TGTGCCAGCCGGACAGGGGATGGCTACACCTTC
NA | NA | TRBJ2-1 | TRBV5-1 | CASSTDNEQFF | TGCGCCAGCAGCACCGACAATGAGCAGTTCTTC
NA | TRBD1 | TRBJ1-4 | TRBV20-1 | CSARRGQREKLFF | TGCAGTGCTAGAAGGGGGCAACGCGAAAAACTGTTTTTT
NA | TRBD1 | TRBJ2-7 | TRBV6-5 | CASRTGNEDEQYF | TGTGCCAGCAGGACAGGGAATGAGGACGAGCAGTACTTC